These 28 T cell receptor beta chains share one sample of origin, sequenced in a study of shared clonotypes between healthy human individuals. The table came from immunoSEQ multiplex PCR; TCRdb's copy has only in-frame clones and leaves some out. This table has about 2 million clones, 85% to 95% appearing once. Sequences were obtained from naive CD4+ T cells sorted from blood. Specified subset: CD45RA+ positively selected. These receptors were obtained from a man aged 18-30 years in good health.

V gene TRBV29-1 combines with J gene TRBJ1-3; no reliable D call. The length of the CDR3 is 12 residues. CDR1 is SQVTM, CDR2 ANQGSEA, per germline. V lost 5 bases to trimming and J lost 1 base, with 6 bases between them. The CDR3 reads CSVRHSGNTIYF. CDR3 nucleotide sequence: TGCAGCGTTCGTCATTCTGGAAACACCATATATTTT.

The chain has TRBV10-3 and TRBJ2-1; 10 positions match TRBD2. After removal of 2 bases from V and 8 bases from J, the junction contained 6 bases not matched to a gene. The germline CDR1 and CDR2 sequences are ENHRY and SYGVKD. CDR3 length: 15 amino acids. CDR3 nucleotides: TGTGCCATCAGTGAGCTTGCTAGCGGGAGCTATGAGCAGTTCTTC. Translation: CAISELASGSYEQFF.

The sample holds one count of this clone. This chain joins TRBV5-4 and TRBJ1-2; D might be TRBD1 (5 bases). CDR3 length: 14 residues. Per the germline V gene, CDR1 is SGHNT and CDR2 is YYREEE (reference sequence). Trimming took 0 bases from V and 11 from J, leaving 17 bases between them. CDR3 residues: CASSLASLGVGYTF. CDR3 sequence (DNA): TGTGCCAGCAGCTTGGCCTCGCTGGGGGTAGGTTACACCTTC.

This chain links TRBV15 with TRBJ2-4; 9 bases line up with TRBD1. V was pared by 0 bases and J by 1 base, with 10 bases of the junction left unmatched. Germline V gene sequence: CDR1 LNHNV, CDR2 YYDKDF (reference sequence). The CDR3 is made up of 19 amino acids. CDR3 nucleotides: TGTGCCACCAGCAGAGATAGGAGGACACAGGGGGCGGCCAAAAACATTCAGTACTTC. The encoded protein is CATSRDRRTQGAAKNIQYF.

The chain recombines TRBV6-6 with TRBJ2-5; D remains ambiguous. Looked up from germline, CDR1 is MNHNY and CDR2 is SVGAGI (reference sequence). The CDR3 totals 15 residues. Trimming stripped 2 bases from V and 1 base from J, with 11 bases between. The CDR3 region is CASSYRKLTQETQYF. The DNA of the CDR3 is TGTGCCAGCAGTTACAGAAAATTAACCCAAGAGACCCAGTACTTC.

The rearrangement links TRBV18 to TRBJ2-3, with 10 bases aligning to TRBD2. The J segment lost 2 bases and the V segment lost 5 bases, leaving 4 bases of the junction unmatched. Per germline, CDR1 KGHSH and CDR2 LQKENI. This CDR3 comprises 15 residues. CDR3 coding DNA: TGTGCCAGCTCAACTAGCGGGGTGGACACAGATACGCAGTATTTT. This codes for CASSTSGVDTDTQYF.

The V gene is TRBV5-1, the J gene TRBJ2-1; TRBD2 matches 10 bases. CDR1 is SGHRS and CDR2 is YFSETQ in the germline V gene. There are 15 residues in the CDR3. Losses at the gene ends were 4 bases for V and 5 bases for J; bases not matched to a gene: 6. The DNA for the CDR3 is TGCGCCAGCAGCCCGGGACTAGCGTCCCACAATGAGCAGTTCTTC. Encoded protein: CASSPGLASHNEQFF.

The CDR3 here is CASRGTVYGYTF. DNA for the CDR3: TGTGCCAGCAGGGGGACCGTCTATGGCTACACCTTC. The rearrangement joins TRBV4-2 to TRBJ1-2, with D perhaps matching TRBD1 (5 bases). This CDR3 comprises 12 residues. Germline V lookup: CDR1 LGHNA, CDR2 YNFKEQ. With 6 bases removed from V and 4 bases from J, the gap between germline ends came to 9 bases.

J is TRBJ2-2 and V is TRBV6-5; maybe TRBD2 (6 bases). Germline values: CDR1 MNHEY, CDR2 SVGAGI. V lost 5 bases to trimming and J lost 1 base, with 11 bases between them. The CDR3 has 15 amino acids. CDR3 sequence: CASSTSTLNTGELFF. The CDR3 region has the DNA TGTGCCAGCAGTACTAGCACCTTGAACACCGGGGAGCTGTTTTTT.

The chain recombines TRBV6-1 with TRBJ1-5; TRBD1 aligns across 8 bases. From germline, CDR1 is MNHNS and CDR2 SASEGT. The ends lost 4 bases at V and 5 bases at J; junction bases unmatched: 4. CDR3 size: 14 residues. For the CDR3, the DNA is TGTGCCAGCAGTGGACAGGGGTTCCATCAGCCCCAGCATTTT. It translates to CASSGQGFHQPQHF.

The V call is TRBV15, the J call TRBJ2-6; D ambiguous. The CDR3 sequence is 17 residues long. Per the germline V gene, CDR1 is LNHNV and CDR2 is YYDKDF (reference sequence). Between the trimmed V and J ends, which lost 0 bases and 4 bases, there was a span of 13 bases. The CDR3 region has the DNA TGTGCCACCAGCAGAGATCGAATAGGCATCGGGGCCAACGTCCTGACTTTC. It translates to CATSRDRIGIGANVLTF.

The V call is TRBV7-9, the J call TRBJ1-1; D is undetermined. The CDR3 is made up of 15 amino acids. V gave up 0 bases and J gave up 0 bases, with 8 bases separating them. Germline assignment: CDR1 SEHNR and CDR2 FQNEAQ (reference sequence). DNA for the CDR3: TGTGCCAGCAGCTTAGCCTCGACGGTGAACACTGAAGCTTTCTTT. Encoded protein: CASSLASTVNTEAFF.

The rearrangement uses TRBV15 and TRBJ2-1; 9 nucleotides match TRBD1. The germline V gene has CDR1 LNHNV and CDR2 YYDKDF (reference sequence). V lost 2 bases to trimming and J lost 7 bases; unmatched junction nucleotides: 6. The CDR3 has 15 residues. The CDR3 is CATSRSGQGNNEQFF. The CDR3 DNA sequence: TGTGCCACCAGCAGATCCGGACAGGGGAATAATGAGCAGTTCTTC.

The chain employs TRBV5-1 and TRBJ2-7; 8 bases are shared with TRBD1. CDR1 and CDR2 (germline): SGHRS, YFSETQ. This CDR3 comprises 16 residues. Losses at the gene ends were 4 bases for V and 0 bases for J; bases not matched to a gene: 9. CDR3 in DNA: TGCGCCAGCAGCGCCGGAGGGACAGGCTACTCCTACGAGCAGTACTTC. Residues: CASSAGGTGYSYEQYF.

The chain is built from TRBV25-1 and TRBJ2-7, with D perhaps matching TRBD1 (5 bases). The CDR3 totals 14 residues. Per the germline V gene, CDR1 is MGHDK and CDR2 is SYGVNS. V was shortened by 3 bases and J by 4 bases, with 13 bases between the two germline ends. DNA for the CDR3: TGTGCCAGCAGTGATCCAGGGTCGGCGTACGAGCAGTACTTC. Protein: CASSDPGSAYEQYF.

The chain has TRBV7-9 and TRBJ2-5; D tentatively reads TRBD1 or TRBD2 (5 bases each). V was trimmed by 6 bases and J by 5 bases, leaving 19 bases between them. The length of the CDR3 is 15 residues. Per the germline V gene, CDR1 is SEHNR and CDR2 is FQNEAQ (reference sequence). This chain's CDR3 is CASRIGPGGRETQYF. CDR3 in DNA: TGTGCCAGCAGGATCGGTCCTGGGGGTAGGGAGACCCAGTACTTC. Full variable domain (rest looked up from reference TRBV7-9 and TRBJ2-5): DTGVSQNPRHKITKRGQNVTFRCDPISEHNRLYWYRQTLGQGPEFLTYFQNEAQLEKSRLLSDRFSAERPKGSFSTLEIQRTEQGDSAMYLCASRIGPGGRETQYFGPGTRLLVL.

A word on this clone: Other DNA sequences of this sample code for an identical CDR3. The rearrangement uses TRBV7-2 and TRBJ2-7; 10 positions match TRBD2. The CDR3 loop spans 15 amino acids. In germline, CDR1 is SGHTA, CDR2 FQGNSA. V trimming: 1 base; J trimming: 7 bases; junction bases outside the gene matches: 7. In nucleotides, the CDR3 is TGTGCCAGCAGCTTAGGGCTAGCGGGAGCGGGTGAGCAGTACTTC. Its translation is CASSLGLAGAGEQYF.

The chain uses TRBV28 and TRBJ1-1, with a tentative D call TRBD1 (5 bases). The CDR3 covers 13 residues. Germline assignment: CDR1 MDHEN and CDR2 SYDVKM. Trimming took 3 bases from V and 4 from J, leaving 9 bases between them. The CDR3 DNA is TGTGCCAGCAGTTTTGGCAGGGTCACTGAAGCTTTCTTT. It yields the protein CASSFGRVTEAFF.

The DNA of the CDR3 is TGTGCCAGCAGTTTACAAGCGGGAGGGCCTTACGAGCAGTACTTC. It encodes CASSLQAGGPYEQYF. V gene TRBV28 combines with J gene TRBJ2-7; the match to TRBD2 covers 10 bases. This CDR3 has 15 amino acids. J was trimmed by 4 bases and V by 2 bases; bases with no gene match: 5. CDR1 and CDR2 (germline): MDHEN, SYDVKM.

The chain has TRBV5-5 and TRBJ2-7, with a weak D call TRBD1 (5 bases). V gave up 2 bases and J gave up 6 bases, with 12 bases separating them. The CDR3 sequence is 13 residues long. CDR1 and CDR2 (germline): SGHKS, YYEKEE (reference sequence). CDR3 bases: TGTGCCAGCAGCTTCCAGGGTTTGGGCGAGCAGTACTTC. This sequence encodes CASSFQGLGEQYF.

This chain's CDR3 is CASNLMVNTGELFF. CDR3 nucleotides: TGTGCCAGCAATCTAATGGTTAACACCGGGGAGCTGTTTTTT. V and J are TRBV5-6 and TRBJ2-2; the D is unclear. V lost 6 bases and J lost 2, with 11 bases in between. This CDR3 region has 14 residues. CDR1 SGHDT and CDR2 YYEEEE come from the germline V gene.

The chain recombines TRBV27 with TRBJ2-1, with TRBD1 matching over 9 bases. Germline V gene data show CDR1 as MNHEY and CDR2 as SMNVEV (reference sequence). Trimming removed 3 bases from V and 4 bases from J; junction bases left unmatched: 4. The length of the CDR3 is 15 residues. Here the CDR3 DNA reads TGTGCCAGCAGTTTGGAGGGACAGGGATACAATGAGCAGTTCTTC. Protein: CASSLEGQGYNEQFF.

Of note for this clone: Other DNA sequences in this sample translate to the same CDR3. The V and J genes are TRBV18 and TRBJ2-3; D remains unclear. The CDR3 runs 15 residues. CDR1 KGHSH and CDR2 LQKENI come from the germline V gene. V gave up 0 bases and J gave up 0 bases, with 7 bases separating them. The CDR3 coding sequence is TGTGCCAGCTCACCACCTCTCGGGAGCACAGATACGCAGTATTTT. Protein sequence: CASSPPLGSTDTQYF.

The V gene is TRBV7-9, the J gene TRBJ2-1; no clear D. The V gene lost 5 bases and the J gene lost 5 bases, with 7 bases spanning the gap. Germline V lookup: CDR1 SEHNR, CDR2 FQNEAQ (reference sequence). The CDR3 contains 12 residues. CDR3 residues: CASSIQNNEQFF. CDR3 DNA sequence: TGTGCCAGCAGCATACAAAACAATGAGCAGTTCTTC.

The chain carries TRBV27 and TRBJ1-6; 10 bases fit TRBD1. With V trimmed by 2 bases and J by 4 bases, 17 bases remained unmatched. Germline V CDR1 and CDR2: MNHEY, SMNVEV (reference sequence). The CDR3 totals 21 residues. This chain's CDR3 is CASSLGWGDRGRGGYNSPLHF. In nucleotides, the CDR3 is TGTGCCAGCAGTTTAGGGTGGGGGGACAGGGGCCGTGGAGGATATAATTCACCCCTCCACTTT.

CDR3 in DNA: TGTGCCAGCAGTTACGGACCAGGGGGCCTAAAAAGGGAGCTGTTTTTT. Its protein product is CASSYGPGGLKRELFF. This chain links TRBV6-5 with TRBJ2-2, with 8 bases fitting TRBD1. V lost 2 bases to trimming and J lost 9 bases; unmatched junction nucleotides: 11. The CDR3 totals 16 residues. CDR1 is MNHEY, CDR2 SVGAGI, per germline.

The DNA for the CDR3 is TGTGCCATCCGAATAACCGGGACAGATGGCTACACCTTC. It encodes CAIRITGTDGYTF. The gene calls are TRBV28 and TRBJ1-2, with TRBD1 matching 7 bases. The CDR3 is 13 amino acids. The V gene's germline CDR1 is MDHEN and CDR2 SYDVKM. The V segment lost 10 bases and the J segment 6 bases; nucleotides outside the gene matches: 11.

This clone was found a few times. Other DNA sequences in this specimen translate into the identical CDR3. The chain has TRBV11-2 and TRBJ2-2; D gene ambiguous. Trimming cost V 1 base and J 1 base, with 4 bases left between them. The CDR3 consists of 14 residues. The germline CDR1 and CDR2 sequences are SGHAT and FQNNGV. As DNA, the CDR3 is TGTGCCAGCAGCTTAGGACAGAACACCGGGGAGCTGTTTTTT. As protein: CASSLGQNTGELFF. The variable domain in full, completed from reference TRBV11-2 and TRBJ2-2, reads EAGVAQSPRYKIIEKRQSVAFWCNPISGHATLYWYQQILGQGPKLLIQFQNNGVVDDSQLPKDRFSAERLKGVDSTLKIQPAKLEDSAVYLCASSLGQNTGELFFGEGSRLTVL.